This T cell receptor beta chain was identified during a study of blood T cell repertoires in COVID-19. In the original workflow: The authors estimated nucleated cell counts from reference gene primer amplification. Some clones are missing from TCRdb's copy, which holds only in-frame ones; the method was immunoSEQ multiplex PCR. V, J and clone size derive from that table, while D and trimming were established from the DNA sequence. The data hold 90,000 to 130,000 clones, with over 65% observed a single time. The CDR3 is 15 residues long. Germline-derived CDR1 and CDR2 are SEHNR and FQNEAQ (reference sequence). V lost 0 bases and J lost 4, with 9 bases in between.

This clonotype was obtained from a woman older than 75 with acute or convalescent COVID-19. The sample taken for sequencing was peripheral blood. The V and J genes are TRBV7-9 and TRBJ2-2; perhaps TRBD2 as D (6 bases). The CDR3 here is CASSLAGTGTGELFF. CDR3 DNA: TGTGCCAGCAGCTTAGCCGGGACTGGCACCGGGGAGCTGTTTTTT.